The next 15 T cell receptor beta chains were all read from a single sample in a study of cytomegalovirus exposure and HLA in healthy donors. This PCR relied on a set of 60 Vbeta primers and 13 Jbeta primers. This table comes from immunoSEQ multiplex PCR, and its TCRdb copy is limited to in-frame clones, with some not included. The data show about 150,000 clones, about 84% seen once. Sequenced material: PBMCs. These receptors originate from a man in his fifties in good health and CMV-seropositive.

This chain uses TRBV11-3 with TRBJ2-2; a weak D match, TRBD1 (5 bases). Per the germline V gene, CDR1 is SGHNT and CDR2 is YENEEA. Trimming took 7 bases from V and 7 from J, leaving 10 bases between them. This CDR3 contains 12 residues. The CDR3 coding sequence is TGTGCCAGCAAGGGGCAAAACGGGGAGCTGTTTTTT. Residues: CASKGQNGELFF.

The chain employs TRBV5-6 and TRBJ1-5; the D is unclear. The CDR3 contains 16 residues. V was cut by 0 bases and J by 4 bases, with 14 bases left in between. Germline loops: CDR1 SGHDT, CDR2 YYEEEE. The CDR3 region is CASSLAARGKNQPQHF. The CDR3 bases are TGTGCCAGCAGCTTGGCCGCCCGCGGAAAAAATCAGCCCCAGCATTTT.

The rearrangement uses TRBV6-6 and TRBJ1-1; possibly TRBD1 for D (6 bases). This CDR3 is 13 amino acids long. CDR1 is MNHNY and CDR2 is SVGAGI in the germline V gene (reference sequence). V was trimmed by 0 bases and J by 11 bases, leaving 13 bases between them. The CDR3 sequence is CASSYSRGSEAFF. The CDR3, as DNA: TGTGCCAGCAGTTACTCGAGGGGGAGTGAGGCTTTCTTT.

This sequence joins TRBV28 and TRBJ2-3; 12 nucleotides agree with TRBD2. Germline V CDR1 and CDR2: MDHEN, SYDVKM. CDR3 length equals 14 residues. With 9 bases clipped from V and 5 bases from J, the junction kept 6 bases outside the gene matches. The CDR3, as DNA: TGTGCCAGTAGACTAGCGGGGGTGAAAGATACGCAGTATTTT. Translated: CASRLAGVKDTQYF.

This clone was observed a few times. This sequence joins TRBV6-1 and TRBJ1-6; 8 bases agree with TRBD1. The CDR3 sequence is 14 residues long. Germline loops: CDR1 MNHNS, CDR2 SASEGT. V gave up 6 bases and J gave up 8 bases; unmatched junction bases: 6. CDR3 sequence reads: CASSVGTGHSPLHF. CDR3 sequence (DNA): TGTGCCAGCAGCGTAGGGACAGGCCATTCACCCCTCCACTTT.

The V gene is TRBV11-2, the J gene TRBJ2-1; 11 bases are a match to TRBD2. The CDR3 spans 14 residues. CDR1 is SGHAT and CDR2 is FQNNGV in the germline V gene. V was clipped by 6 bases and J by 3 bases; unmatched bases: 1. CDR3 DNA: TGTGCCAGCAGACTAGCGGGAGACTACAATGAGCAGTTCTTC. Translation gives CASRLAGDYNEQFF.

This rearrangement joins TRBV6-5 to TRBJ2-1, with D perhaps matching TRBD2 (5 bases). Germline-derived CDR1 and CDR2 are MNHEY and SVGAGI. With 0 bases removed from V and 5 bases from J, the gap between germline ends came to 14 bases. There are 16 residues in the CDR3. The CDR3 sequence: CASSYSFLAGNNEQFF. The CDR3 DNA sequence: TGTGCCAGCAGTTACTCGTTTCTAGCTGGGAACAATGAGCAGTTCTTC.

The rearrangement uses TRBV2 and TRBJ1-1, with D tentatively TRBD1 (6 bases). Germline V gives CDR1 SNHLY, CDR2 FYNNEI. Trimming took 8 bases from V and 1 from J, leaving 17 bases between them. CDR3 length: 15 residues. The CDR3 sequence is CASHSGAGKNTEAFF. DNA of the CDR3: TGTGCCAGCCATTCAGGGGCAGGGAAGAACACTGAAGCTTTCTTT.

This clone was seen a single time. This chain links TRBV5-6 with TRBJ1-6, with D unresolved. The CDR3 spans 14 residues. V was clipped by 0 bases and J by 6 bases, with 7 bases between them. Germline-derived CDR1 and CDR2 are SGHDT and YYEEEE. The DNA of the CDR3 is TGTGCCAGCAGCTTGGAGCGGGTTAATTCACCCCTCCACTTT. Translating it yields CASSLERVNSPLHF.

The CDR3 loop reads CASRGAGDEQFF. DNA for the CDR3: TGTGCCAGCAGGGGAGCGGGAGATGAGCAGTTCTTC. This sequence joins TRBV2 and TRBJ2-1; the match to TRBD2 covers 8 bases. CDR1 is SNHLY and CDR2 is FYNNEI in the germline V gene. The CDR3 runs to 12 residues. The trim removed 6 bases at V and 8 bases at J, leaving 3 bases unmatched.

CDR3 loop: CAWSVVKGLAAYNEQFF. CDR3 in DNA: TGTGCCTGGAGTGTCGTCAAAGGACTAGCGGCGTACAATGAGCAGTTCTTC. This rearrangement joins TRBV30 to TRBJ2-1, with TRBD2 identical over 10 bases. CDR1 GTSNPN and CDR2 SVGIG come from the germline V gene (reference sequence). J lost 4 bases, V lost 0 bases, and 9 bases had no gene match. The CDR3 is made up of 17 amino acids.

The rearrangement links TRBV30 to TRBJ1-5; 8 bases agree with TRBD1. Germline CDR1 GTSNPN, CDR2 SVGIG (reference sequence). With V trimmed by 3 bases and J by 6 bases, 7 bases remained unmatched. The CDR3 extends over 14 amino acids. CDR3: CAWRGQGLIQPQHF. The CDR3 region has the DNA TGTGCCTGGAGAGGACAGGGTTTGATTCAGCCCCAGCATTTT.

The V and J genes are TRBV29-1 and TRBJ1-2; D possibly corresponds to TRBD1 (5 bases). Trimming removed 6 bases from V and 8 bases from J, with 13 bases in between. The germline gives CDR1 SQVTM, CDR2 ANQGSEA. The CDR3 has 11 amino acids. CDR3 sequence: CSVPDSGGYTF. The CDR3 DNA is TGCAGCGTCCCCGACTCAGGGGGCTACACCTTC.

This clone was counted a few times. The J gene is TRBJ1-4, the V gene TRBV25-1; D is perhaps TRBD1 (5 bases). In germline, CDR1 is MGHDK, CDR2 SYGVNS. The CDR3 is made up of 15 amino acids. With 2 bases removed from V and 7 bases from J, the gap between germline ends came to 14 bases. This CDR3 reads CASSEGASMGEKLFF. The CDR3 region has the DNA TGTGCCAGCAGTGAAGGGGCTTCCATGGGTGAAAAACTGTTTTTT. The entire variable domain, with the rest obtained from reference TRBV25-1 and TRBJ1-4, is as follows: EADIYQTPRYLVIGTGKKITLECSQTMGHDKMYWYQQDPGMELHLIHYSYGVNSTEKGDLSSESTVSRIRTEHFPLTLESARPSHTSQYLCASSEGASMGEKLFFGSGTQLSVL.

The chain is built from TRBV25-1 and TRBJ2-3, with 9 bases matching TRBD1. Trimming removed 2 bases from V and 2 bases from J; junction bases left unmatched: 2. CDR3 size: 15 residues. Germline lookup yields CDR1 MGHDK and CDR2 SYGVNS. Written as DNA, the CDR3 is TGTGCCAGCAGTGAAACAGGGGGCCTCACAGATACGCAGTATTTT. It specifies CASSETGGLTDTQYF.